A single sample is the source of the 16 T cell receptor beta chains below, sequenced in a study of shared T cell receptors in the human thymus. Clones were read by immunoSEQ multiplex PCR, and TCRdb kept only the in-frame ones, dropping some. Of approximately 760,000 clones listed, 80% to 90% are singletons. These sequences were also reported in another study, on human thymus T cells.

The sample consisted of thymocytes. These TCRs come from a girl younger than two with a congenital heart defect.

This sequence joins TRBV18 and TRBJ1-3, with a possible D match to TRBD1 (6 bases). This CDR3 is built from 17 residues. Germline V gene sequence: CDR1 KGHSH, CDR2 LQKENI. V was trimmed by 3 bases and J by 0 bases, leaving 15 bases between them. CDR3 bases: TGTGCCAGCTCACCGTTAAACAGGGAAAGCTCTGGAAACACCATATATTTT. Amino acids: CASSPLNRESSGNTIYF.

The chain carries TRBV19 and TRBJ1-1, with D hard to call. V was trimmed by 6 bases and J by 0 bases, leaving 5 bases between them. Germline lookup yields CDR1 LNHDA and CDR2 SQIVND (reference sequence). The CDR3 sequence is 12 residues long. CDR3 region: CASRDMNTEAFF. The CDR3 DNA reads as TGTGCCAGTAGAGACATGAACACTGAAGCTTTCTTT.

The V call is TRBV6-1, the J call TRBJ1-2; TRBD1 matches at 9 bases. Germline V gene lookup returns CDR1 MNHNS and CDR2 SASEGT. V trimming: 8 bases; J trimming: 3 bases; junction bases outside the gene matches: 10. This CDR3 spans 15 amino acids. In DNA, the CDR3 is TGTGCCAGCGTCCCGGGGACAGGGCCCTACTATGGCTACACCTTC. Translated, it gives CASVPGTGPYYGYTF.

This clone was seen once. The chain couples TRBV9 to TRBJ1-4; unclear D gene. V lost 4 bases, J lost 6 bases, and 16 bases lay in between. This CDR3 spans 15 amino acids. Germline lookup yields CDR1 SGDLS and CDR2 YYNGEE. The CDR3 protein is CASSPEGWGYEKLFF. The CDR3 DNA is TGTGCCAGCAGCCCGGAGGGATGGGGATATGAAAAACTGTTTTTT.

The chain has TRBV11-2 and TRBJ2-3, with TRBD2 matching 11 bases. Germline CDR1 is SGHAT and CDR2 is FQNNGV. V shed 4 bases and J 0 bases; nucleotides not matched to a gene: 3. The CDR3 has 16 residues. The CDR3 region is CASSSRLAGSTDTQYF. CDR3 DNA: TGTGCCAGCAGCTCACGACTAGCGGGGAGCACAGATACGCAGTATTTT. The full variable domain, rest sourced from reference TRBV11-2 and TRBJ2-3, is EAGVAQSPRYKIIEKRQSVAFWCNPISGHATLYWYQQILGQGPKLLIQFQNNGVVDDSQLPKDRFSAERLKGVDSTLKIQPAKLEDSAVYLCASSSRLAGSTDTQYFGPGTRLTVL.

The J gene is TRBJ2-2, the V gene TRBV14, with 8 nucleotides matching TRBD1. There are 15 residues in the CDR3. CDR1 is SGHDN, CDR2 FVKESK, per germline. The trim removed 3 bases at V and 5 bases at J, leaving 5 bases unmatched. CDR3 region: CASSHLYRGTGELFF. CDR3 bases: TGTGCCAGCAGCCACCTCTACAGGGGGACCGGGGAGCTGTTTTTT. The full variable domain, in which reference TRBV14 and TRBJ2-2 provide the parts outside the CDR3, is EAGVTQFPSHSVIEKGQTVTLRCDPISGHDNLYWYRRVMGKEIKFLLHFVKESKQDESGMPNNRFLAERTGGTYSTLKVQPAELEDSGVYFCASSHLYRGTGELFFGEGSRLTVL.

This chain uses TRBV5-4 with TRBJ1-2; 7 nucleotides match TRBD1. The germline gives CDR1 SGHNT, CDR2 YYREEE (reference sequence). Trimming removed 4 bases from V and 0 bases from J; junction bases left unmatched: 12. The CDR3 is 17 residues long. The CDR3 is CASSESGGPLSNYGYTF. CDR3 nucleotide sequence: TGTGCCAGCAGCGAGTCAGGGGGGCCGCTATCTAACTATGGCTACACCTTC. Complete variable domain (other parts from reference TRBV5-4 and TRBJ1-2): ETGVTQSPTHLIKTRGQQVTLRCSSQSGHNTVSWYQQALGQGPQFIFQYYREEENGRGNFPPRFSGLQFPNYSSELNVNALELDDSALYLCASSESGGPLSNYGYTFGSGTRLTVV.

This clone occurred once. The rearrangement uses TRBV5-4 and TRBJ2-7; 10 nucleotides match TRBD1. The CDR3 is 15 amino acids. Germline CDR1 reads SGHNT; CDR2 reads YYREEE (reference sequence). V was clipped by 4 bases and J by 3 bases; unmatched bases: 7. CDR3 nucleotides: TGTGCCAGCAGCGTACGGGACAGGGGATTCTACGAGCAGTACTTC. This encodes CASSVRDRGFYEQYF.

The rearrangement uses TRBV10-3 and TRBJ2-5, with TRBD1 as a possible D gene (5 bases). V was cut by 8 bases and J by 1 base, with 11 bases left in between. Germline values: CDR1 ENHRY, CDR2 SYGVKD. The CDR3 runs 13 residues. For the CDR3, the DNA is TGTGCCATCGGCCGACAGATCCAAGAGACCCAGTACTTC. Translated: CAIGRQIQETQYF.

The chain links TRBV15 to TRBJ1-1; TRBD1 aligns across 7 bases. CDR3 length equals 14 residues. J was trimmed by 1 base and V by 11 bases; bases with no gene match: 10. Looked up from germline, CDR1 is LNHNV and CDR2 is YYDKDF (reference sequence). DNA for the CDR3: TGTGCCTCGCATCGACAGGGATCGAACACTGAAGCTTTCTTT. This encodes CASHRQGSNTEAFF. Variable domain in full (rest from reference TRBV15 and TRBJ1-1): DAMVIQNPRYQVTQFGKPVTLSCSQTLNHNVMYWYQQKSSQAPKLLFHYYDKDFNNEADTPDNFQSRRPNTSFCFLDIRSPGLGDTAMYLCASHRQGSNTEAFFGQGTRLTVV.

The DNA of the CDR3 is TGTGCCACCAGCAGAGCCAACAGGGTCACCGGGGAGCTGTTTTTT. It translates to CATSRANRVTGELFF. This chain uses TRBV15 with TRBJ2-2; tentative D call: TRBD1 (6 bases). CDR1 is LNHNV, CDR2 YYDKDF, per germline (reference sequence). The V end lost 1 base, the J end lost 4 bases, and 10 bases lay between the germline ends. The CDR3 contains 15 residues.

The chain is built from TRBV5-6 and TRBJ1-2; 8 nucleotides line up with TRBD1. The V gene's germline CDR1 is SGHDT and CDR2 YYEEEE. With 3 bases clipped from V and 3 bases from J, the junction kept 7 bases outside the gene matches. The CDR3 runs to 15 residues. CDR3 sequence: CASSSDRARYYGYTF. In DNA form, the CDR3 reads TGTGCCAGCAGCTCGGACAGGGCAAGGTACTATGGCTACACCTTC. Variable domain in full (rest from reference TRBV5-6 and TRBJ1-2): DAGVTQSPTHLIKTRGQQVTLRCSPKSGHDTVSWYQQALGQGPQFIFQYYEEEERQRGNFPDRFSGHQFPNYSSELNVNALLLGDSALYLCASSSDRARYYGYTFGSGTRLTVV.

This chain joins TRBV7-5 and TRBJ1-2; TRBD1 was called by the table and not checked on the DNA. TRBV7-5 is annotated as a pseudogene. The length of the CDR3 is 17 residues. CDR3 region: CARSSETGQVPHYGYTF. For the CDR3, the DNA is TGTGCCAGAAGCTCCGAAACAGGACAGGTACCGCACTATGGCTACACCTTC.

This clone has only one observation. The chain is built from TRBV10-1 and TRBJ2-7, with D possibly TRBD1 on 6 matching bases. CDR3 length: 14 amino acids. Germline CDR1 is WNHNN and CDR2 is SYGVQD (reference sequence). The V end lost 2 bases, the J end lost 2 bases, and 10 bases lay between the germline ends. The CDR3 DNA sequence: TGCGCCAGCAGTGAGGGGGGCAGACCCTACGAGCAGTACTTC. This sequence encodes CASSEGGRPYEQYF.

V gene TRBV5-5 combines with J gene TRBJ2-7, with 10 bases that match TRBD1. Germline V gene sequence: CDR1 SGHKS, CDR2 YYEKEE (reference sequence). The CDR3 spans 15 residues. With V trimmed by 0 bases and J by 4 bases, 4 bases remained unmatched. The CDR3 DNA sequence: TGTGCCAGCAGCTTGGCCGGGGACAGGGGATACGAGCAGTACTTC. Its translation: CASSLAGDRGYEQYF.

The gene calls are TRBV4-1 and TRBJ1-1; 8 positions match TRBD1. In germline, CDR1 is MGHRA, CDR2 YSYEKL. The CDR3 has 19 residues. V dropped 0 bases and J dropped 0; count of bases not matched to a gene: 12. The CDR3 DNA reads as TGCGCCAGCAGCCAAGACCGGGACAGGCCGCCGCAGATGAACACTGAAGCTTTCTTT. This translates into CASSQDRDRPPQMNTEAFF.